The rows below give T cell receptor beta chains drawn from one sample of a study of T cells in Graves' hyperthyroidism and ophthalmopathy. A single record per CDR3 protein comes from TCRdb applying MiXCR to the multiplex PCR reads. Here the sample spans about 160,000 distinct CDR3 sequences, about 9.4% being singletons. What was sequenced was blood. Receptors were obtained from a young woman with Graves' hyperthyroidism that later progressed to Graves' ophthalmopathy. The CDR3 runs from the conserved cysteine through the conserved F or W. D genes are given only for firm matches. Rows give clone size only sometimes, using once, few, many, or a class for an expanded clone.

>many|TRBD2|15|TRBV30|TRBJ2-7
CAWSPPRVAGHEQYF
TGTGCCTGGAGTCCCCCAAGGGTAGCGGGCCACGAGCAGTACTTC
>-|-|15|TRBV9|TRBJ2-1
CASSVGGGTGNEQFF
TGTGCCAGCAGCGTAGGAGGGGGGACGGGCAATGAGCAGTTCTTC
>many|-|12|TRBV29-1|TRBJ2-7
CSAGDLSYEQYF
TGCAGCGCAGGGGATTTATCCTACGAGCAGTACTTC
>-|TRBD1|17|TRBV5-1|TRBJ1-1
CASSLYSGGGRNTEAFF
TGCGCCAGCAGCTTGTATTCGGGAGGGGGCAGGAACACTGAAGCTTTCTTT
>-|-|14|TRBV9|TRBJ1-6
CASSVDSSNSPLHF
TGTGCCAGCAGTGTGGACAGCAGCAATTCACCCCTCCACTTT
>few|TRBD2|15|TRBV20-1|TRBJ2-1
CSAREGSGMVNEQFF
TGCAGTGCTAGAGAAGGTAGCGGGATGGTAAATGAGCAGTTCTTC
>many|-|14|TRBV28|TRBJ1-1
CASSFGGRNTEAFF
TGTGCCAGCAGTTTTGGTGGCAGGAACACTGAAGCTTTCTTT
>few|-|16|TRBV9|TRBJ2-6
CASSEERSSGANVLTF
TGTGCCAGCAGCGAAGAGAGATCCTCTGGGGCCAACGTCCTGACTTTC
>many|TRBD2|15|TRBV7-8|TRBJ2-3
CASTTTSGGLDTQYF
TGTGCCAGCACCACTACTAGCGGGGGATTAGATACGCAGTATTTT
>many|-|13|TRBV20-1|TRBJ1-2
CSARDTRIYGYTF
TGCAGTGCTAGGGACACTCGTATTTATGGCTACACCTTC
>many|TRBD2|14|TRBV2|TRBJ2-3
CASSGREGTDTQYF
TGTGCCAGCAGTGGGCGGGAGGGGACAGATACGCAGTATTTT
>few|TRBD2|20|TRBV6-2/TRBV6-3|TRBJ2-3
CASSYNTGKGTSGGTDTQYF
TGTGCCAGCAGTTACAACACAGGCAAGGGGACTAGCGGGGGCACAGATACGCAGTATTTT
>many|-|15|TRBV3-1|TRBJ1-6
CASSPGGNYNSPLHF
TGTGCCAGCAGCCCCGGTGGGAATTATAATTCACCCCTCCACTTT
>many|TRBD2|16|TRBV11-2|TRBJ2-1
CASSSLAGGLENEQFF
TGTGCCAGCAGCTCCTTAGCGGGAGGGTTGGAGAATGAGCAGTTCTTC
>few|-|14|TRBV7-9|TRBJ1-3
CASREGGSGNTIYF
TGTGCCAGCAGAGAAGGGGGGTCCGGAAACACCATATATTTT
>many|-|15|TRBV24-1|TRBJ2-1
CATSVTGGSYNEQFF
TGTGCCACCAGTGTCACCGGGGGCTCCTACAATGAGCAGTTCTTC
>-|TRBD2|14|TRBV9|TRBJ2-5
CASSPPGGGETQYF
TGTGCCAGCAGCCCACCCGGGGGGGGAGAGACCCAGTACTTC